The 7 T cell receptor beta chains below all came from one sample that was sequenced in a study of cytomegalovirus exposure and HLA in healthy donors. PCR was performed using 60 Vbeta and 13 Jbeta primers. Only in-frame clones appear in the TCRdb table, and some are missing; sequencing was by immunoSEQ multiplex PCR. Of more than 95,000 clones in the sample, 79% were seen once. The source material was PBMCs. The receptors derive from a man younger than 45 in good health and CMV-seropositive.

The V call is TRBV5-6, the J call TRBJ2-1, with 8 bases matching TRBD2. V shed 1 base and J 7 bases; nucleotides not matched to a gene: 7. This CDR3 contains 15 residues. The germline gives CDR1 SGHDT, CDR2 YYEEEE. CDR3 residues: CASSLPGGAFNEQFF. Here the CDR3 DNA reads TGTGCCAGCAGCTTGCCCGGGGGGGCCTTTAATGAGCAGTTCTTC.

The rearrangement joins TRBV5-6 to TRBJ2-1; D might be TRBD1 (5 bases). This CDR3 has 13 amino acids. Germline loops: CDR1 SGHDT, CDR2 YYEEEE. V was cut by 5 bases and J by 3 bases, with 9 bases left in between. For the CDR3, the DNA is TGTGCCAGCAGTACACAGGACTACAATGAGCAGTTCTTC. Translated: CASSTQDYNEQFF.

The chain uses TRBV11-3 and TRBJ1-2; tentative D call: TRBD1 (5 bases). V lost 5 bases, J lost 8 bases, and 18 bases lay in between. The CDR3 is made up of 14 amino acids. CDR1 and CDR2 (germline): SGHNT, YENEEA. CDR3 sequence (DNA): TGTGCCAGCAGCCCCTATCAGGGTTCTATGGGCTACACCTTC. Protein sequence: CASSPYQGSMGYTF.

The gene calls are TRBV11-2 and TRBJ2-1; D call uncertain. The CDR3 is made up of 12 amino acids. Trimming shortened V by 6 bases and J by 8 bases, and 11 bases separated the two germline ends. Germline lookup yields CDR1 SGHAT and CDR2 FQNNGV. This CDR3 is CASRSITDEQFF. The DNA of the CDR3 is TGTGCCAGCAGATCTATCACAGATGAGCAGTTCTTC.

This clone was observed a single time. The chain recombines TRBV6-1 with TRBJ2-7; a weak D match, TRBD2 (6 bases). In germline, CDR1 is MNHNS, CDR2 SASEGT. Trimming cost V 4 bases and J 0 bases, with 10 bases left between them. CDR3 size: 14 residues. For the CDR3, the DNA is TGTGCCAGCAGTGGGCGGGGTGTCTCCTACGAGCAGTACTTC. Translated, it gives CASSGRGVSYEQYF.

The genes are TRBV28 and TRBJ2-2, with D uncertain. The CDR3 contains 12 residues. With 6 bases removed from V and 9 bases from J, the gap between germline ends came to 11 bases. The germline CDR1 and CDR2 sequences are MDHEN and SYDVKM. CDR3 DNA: TGTGCCAGCAGCCCATGGGCCAGGGAGCTGTTTTTT. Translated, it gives CASSPWARELFF.

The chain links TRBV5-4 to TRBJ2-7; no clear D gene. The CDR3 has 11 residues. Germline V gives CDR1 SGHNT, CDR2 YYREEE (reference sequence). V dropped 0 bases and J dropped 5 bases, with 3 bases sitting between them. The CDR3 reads CASSLADEQYF. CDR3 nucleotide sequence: TGTGCCAGCAGCTTGGCGGACGAGCAGTACTTC.